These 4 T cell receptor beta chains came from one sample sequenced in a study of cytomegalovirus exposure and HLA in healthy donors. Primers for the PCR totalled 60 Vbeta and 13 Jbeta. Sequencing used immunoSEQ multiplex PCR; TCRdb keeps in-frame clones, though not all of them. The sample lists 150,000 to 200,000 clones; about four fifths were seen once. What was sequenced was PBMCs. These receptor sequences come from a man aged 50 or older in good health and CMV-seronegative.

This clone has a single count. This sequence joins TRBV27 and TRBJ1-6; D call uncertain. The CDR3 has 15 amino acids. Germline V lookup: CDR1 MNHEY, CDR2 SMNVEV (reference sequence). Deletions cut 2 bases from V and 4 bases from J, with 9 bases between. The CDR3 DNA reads TGTGCCAGCAGTTTAAGTGTCAGATATAATTCACCCCTCCACTTT. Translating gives CASSLSVRYNSPLHF.

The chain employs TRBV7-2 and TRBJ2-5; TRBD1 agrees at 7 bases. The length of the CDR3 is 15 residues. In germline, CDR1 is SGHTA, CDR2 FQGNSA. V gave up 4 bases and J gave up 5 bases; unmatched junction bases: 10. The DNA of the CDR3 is TGTGCCAGCAGCTCAGCCAAGACAGGGTGGGAGACCCAGTACTTC. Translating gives CASSSAKTGWETQYF.

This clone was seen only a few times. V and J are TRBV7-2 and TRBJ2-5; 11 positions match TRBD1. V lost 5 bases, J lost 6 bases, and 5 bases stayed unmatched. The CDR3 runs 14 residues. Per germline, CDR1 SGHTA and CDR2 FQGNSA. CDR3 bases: TGTGCCAGCAGCGTCTGGGACAGGGGGAAGACCCAGTACTTC. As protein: CASSVWDRGKTQYF. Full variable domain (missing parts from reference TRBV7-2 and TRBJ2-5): GAGVSQSPSNKVTEKGKDVELRCDPISGHTALYWYRQSLGQGLEFLIYFQGNSAPDKSGLPSDRFSAERTGGSVSTLTIQRTQQEDSAVYLCASSVWDRGKTQYFGPGTRLLVL.

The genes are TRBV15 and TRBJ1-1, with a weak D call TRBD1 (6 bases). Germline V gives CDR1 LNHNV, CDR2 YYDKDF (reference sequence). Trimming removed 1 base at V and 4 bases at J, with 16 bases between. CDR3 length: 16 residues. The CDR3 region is CATSRGRGAYGTEAFF. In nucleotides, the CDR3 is TGTGCCACCAGCAGAGGGCGGGGGGCCTATGGCACTGAAGCTTTCTTT.